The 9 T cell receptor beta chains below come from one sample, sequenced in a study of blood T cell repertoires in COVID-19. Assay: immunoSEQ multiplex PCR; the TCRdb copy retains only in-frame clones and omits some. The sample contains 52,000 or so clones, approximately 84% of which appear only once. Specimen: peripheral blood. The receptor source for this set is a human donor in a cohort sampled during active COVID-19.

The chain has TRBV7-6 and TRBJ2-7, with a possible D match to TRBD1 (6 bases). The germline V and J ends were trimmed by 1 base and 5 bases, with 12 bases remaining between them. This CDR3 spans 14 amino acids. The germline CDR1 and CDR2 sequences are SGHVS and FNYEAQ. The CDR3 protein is CASSLGRGVHEQYF. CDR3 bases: TGTGCCAGCAGCTTAGGCAGGGGCGTCCACGAGCAGTACTTC.

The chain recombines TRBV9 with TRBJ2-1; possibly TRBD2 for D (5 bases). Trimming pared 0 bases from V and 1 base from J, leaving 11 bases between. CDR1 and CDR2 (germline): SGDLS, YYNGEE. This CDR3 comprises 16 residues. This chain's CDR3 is CASSVEAGTSYNEQFF. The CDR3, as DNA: TGTGCCAGCAGCGTAGAGGCGGGTACTTCCTACAATGAGCAGTTCTTC.

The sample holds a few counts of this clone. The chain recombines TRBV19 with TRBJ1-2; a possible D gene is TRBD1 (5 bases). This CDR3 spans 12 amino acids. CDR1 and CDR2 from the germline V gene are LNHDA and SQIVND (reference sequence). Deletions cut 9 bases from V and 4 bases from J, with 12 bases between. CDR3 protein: CASSDSLYGYTF. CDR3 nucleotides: TGTGCCAGCAGCGACAGCCTCTATGGCTACACCTTC.

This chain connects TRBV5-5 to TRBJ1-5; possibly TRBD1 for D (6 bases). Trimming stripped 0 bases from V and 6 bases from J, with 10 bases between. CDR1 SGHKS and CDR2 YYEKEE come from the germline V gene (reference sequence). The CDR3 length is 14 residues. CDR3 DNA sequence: TGTGCCAGCAGCTTGGCAGGGGCAGGTCAGCCCCAGCATTTT. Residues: CASSLAGAGQPQHF.

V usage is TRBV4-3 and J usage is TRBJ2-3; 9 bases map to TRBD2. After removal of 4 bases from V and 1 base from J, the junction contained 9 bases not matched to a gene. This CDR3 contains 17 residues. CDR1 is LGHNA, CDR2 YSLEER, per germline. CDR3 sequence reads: CASSRLFSSGGTDTQYF. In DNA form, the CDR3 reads TGCGCCAGCAGCCGCCTTTTCTCTAGCGGGGGCACAGATACGCAGTATTTT.

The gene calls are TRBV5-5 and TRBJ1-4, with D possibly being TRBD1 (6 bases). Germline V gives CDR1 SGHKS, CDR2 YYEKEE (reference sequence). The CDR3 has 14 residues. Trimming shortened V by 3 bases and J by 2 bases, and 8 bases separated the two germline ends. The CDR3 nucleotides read TGTGCCAGCAGCTCAGGGGACACTAATGAAAAACTGTTTTTT. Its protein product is CASSSGDTNEKLFF.

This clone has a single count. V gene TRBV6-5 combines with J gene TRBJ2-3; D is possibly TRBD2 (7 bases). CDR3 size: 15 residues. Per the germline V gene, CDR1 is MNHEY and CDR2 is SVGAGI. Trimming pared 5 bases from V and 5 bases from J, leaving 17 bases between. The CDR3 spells CASSRGRGLGDTQYF. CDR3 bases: TGTGCCAGCAGTCGGGGGCGGGGGCTGGGAGATACGCAGTATTTT.

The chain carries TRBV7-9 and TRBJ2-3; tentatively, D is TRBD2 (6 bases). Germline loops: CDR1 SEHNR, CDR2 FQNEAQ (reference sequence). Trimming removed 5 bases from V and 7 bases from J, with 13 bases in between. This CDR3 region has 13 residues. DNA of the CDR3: TGTGCCAGCAGCCACGAGGGGACTTATACGCAGTATTTT. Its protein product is CASSHEGTYTQYF.

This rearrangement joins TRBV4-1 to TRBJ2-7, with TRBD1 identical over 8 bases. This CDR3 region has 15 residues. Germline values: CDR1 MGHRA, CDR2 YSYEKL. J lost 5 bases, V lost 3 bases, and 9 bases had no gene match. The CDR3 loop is CASSQLGQGRHEQYF. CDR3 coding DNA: TGCGCCAGCAGCCAGCTAGGACAGGGTCGACACGAGCAGTACTTC.